One and the same sample provided the 21 T cell receptor beta chains below, sequenced in a study of regulatory T cells in long-lasting Graves disease. Assembly of TCR beta libraries relied on iRepertoire HTBI primers together with Arm-PCR of CDR3 regions. TCRdb processed the multiplex PCR reads anew with MiXCR; each CDR3 protein has one entry. The sample includes 400,000 to 500,000 distinct CDR3 sequences, 16% of them seen just once. Noted time point: newly diagnosed GD, antithyroid drugs for less than 3 months. RNA extracted from PBMCs served as the sequencing template. These records were also assigned to another study, of T cells in Graves' hyperthyroidism and ophthalmopathy.

Sequenced material: peripheral blood mononuclear cells (PBMCs), taken at new diagnosis, from a patient treated with antithyroid drugs. These receptors were collected from a woman aged 25 to 45 with Graves disease.

This chain joins TRBV11-2 and TRBJ2-3; 9 bases agree with TRBD2. The CDR3 extends over 15 amino acids. Germline values: CDR1 SGHAT, CDR2 FQNNGV. The J segment lost 2 bases and the V segment lost 4 bases, leaving 4 bases of the junction unmatched. CDR3 in DNA: TGTGCCAGCAGCTCGACTAGCGGAACCACAGATACGCAGTATTTT. Amino acids: CASSSTSGTTDTQYF.

This clonotype showed up many times. J is TRBJ1-4 and V is TRBV7-8; the D gene is possibly TRBD1 (5 bases). The CDR3 runs to 15 residues. V lost 4 bases and J 7 bases, leaving 16 bases between the germline ends. CDR1 is SGHVS and CDR2 is FQNEAQ in the germline V gene. Written as DNA, the CDR3 is TGTGCCAGCAGCTATAATACCGGTGGGGGTGAAAAACTGTTTTTT. It translates to CASSYNTGGGEKLFF.

The chain is built from TRBV28 and TRBJ1-2, with D tentatively TRBD1 (5 bases). Trimming shortened V by 5 bases and J by 2 bases, and 12 bases separated the two germline ends. The CDR3 consists of 14 residues. The germline CDR1 and CDR2 sequences are MDHEN and SYDVKM. The CDR3 loop is CASSVTVFNYGYTF. CDR3 in DNA: TGTGCCAGCAGTGTGACAGTGTTCAACTATGGCTACACCTTC.

The chain links TRBV12-3 or TRBV12-4 to TRBJ2-1; possibly TRBD2 for D (6 bases). CDR3 length equals 12 residues. Trimming took off 3 bases at V and 16 bases at J, with 16 bases between the two ends. As DNA, the CDR3 is TGTGCCAGCAGTTTTTTAGGCGGGAATGCTTTCTTC. It specifies CASSFLGGNAFF.

About this clonotype itself: A much larger clonotype is one base distant, so this may be a read error. The chain joins TRBV3-1 to TRBJ2-5; 7 nucleotides line up with TRBD2. Germline V gives CDR1 LGHDT, CDR2 YNNKEL (reference sequence). CDR3 length: 16 residues. The CDR3 DNA sequence: TGTGCCGGCAGCCAAAGGAGACTAGCTAACCAAGAGACCCAGTACTTC. It specifies CAGSQRRLANQETQYF.

This clonotype was picked up a small number of times. Mismatch with germline at one junction end may stem from a read error. The chain couples TRBV7-8 to TRBJ2-1; D possibly corresponds to TRBD2 (5 bases). Judging by the DNA end, TRBJ2-5 fits better; the J call may be wrong. The germline CDR1 and CDR2 sequences are SGHVS and FQNEAQ. This CDR3 contains 17 residues. The CDR3 protein is CASSLASGSILQGTQYF. CDR3 DNA: TGTGCCAGCAGCTTAGCCTCGGGATCCATCCTCCAAGGGACCCAGTACTTC.

This clonotype was detected many times. The chain couples TRBV7-9 to TRBJ2-1; 8 bases are a match to TRBD2. V was pared by 6 bases and J by 5 bases, with 3 bases of the junction left unmatched. Germline CDR1 and CDR2: SEHNR and FQNEAQ (reference sequence). This CDR3 contains 13 residues. CDR3 coding DNA: TGTGCCAGCAGACCGGGGGGGGACAATGAGCAGTTCTTC. It encodes CASRPGGDNEQFF. Full variable domain (missing parts from reference TRBV7-9 and TRBJ2-1): DTGVSQNPRHKITKRGQNVTFRCDPISEHNRLYWYRQTLGQGPEFLTYFQNEAQLEKSRLLSDRFSAERPKGSFSTLEIQRTEQGDSAMYLCASRPGGDNEQFFGPGTRLTVL.

This clonotype was counted many times. This chain links TRBV20-1 with TRBJ2-7; the match to TRBD2 covers 9 bases. The CDR3 loop spans 19 amino acids. Trimming took 0 bases from V and 3 from J; bases not matched to a gene: 18. The germline CDR1 and CDR2 sequences are DFQATT and SNEGSKA (reference sequence). CDR3 in DNA: TGCAGTGCTAGAGATTCTGCCCGGAGGACTAGCGTTTTCGTCTACGAGCAGTACTTC. This codes for CSARDSARRTSVFVYEQYF.

This clonotype was found many times. V usage is TRBV20-1 and J usage is TRBJ2-3; 8 nucleotides match TRBD2. Germline loops: CDR1 DFQATT, CDR2 SNEGSKA (reference sequence). V lost 7 bases to trimming and J lost 4 bases; unmatched junction nucleotides: 13. This CDR3 is 15 amino acids long. The CDR3 spells CSVPGGLGYSDTQYF. The CDR3 region has the DNA TGCAGTGTCCCTGGGGGACTAGGATACTCAGATACGCAGTATTTT.

As for this clonotype: With a much larger clone just one base away, this may be a read error. The chain uses TRBV5-6 and TRBJ2-7, with D tentatively TRBD1 (6 bases). Trimming took off 4 bases at V and 1 base at J, with 12 bases between the two ends. This CDR3 has 14 amino acids. CDR1 SGHDT and CDR2 YYEEEE come from the germline V gene. The CDR3 spells CASSPHRASYEQYF. DNA of the CDR3: TGTGCCAGCAGCCCGCACAGGGCTTCCTACGAGCAGTACTTC.

There are many counts of this clonotype. Because the CDR3's place on the DNA is in doubt, the DNA is left out and the CDR3 is given as listed by TCRdb. The chain employs TRBV7-6 and TRBJ1-4. The CDR3 is 16 residues long, ends included. Germline assignment: CDR1 SGHVS and CDR2 FNYEAQ. CDR3 in amino acids: CASSLSSDFGNEKLFF.

Ten or more counts support this clonotype. The chain joins TRBV28 to TRBJ1-2, with D hard to call. The germline V gene encodes CDR1 MDHEN and CDR2 SYDVKM. The CDR3 has 14 residues. The CDR3 region is CVTGPQDAFYGYTF. For the CDR3, the DNA is TGTGTCACCGGCCCCCAGGACGCTTTCTATGGCTACACCTTC.

This clonotype was seen many times. The V gene is TRBV18, the J gene TRBJ2-1, with 10 positions matching TRBD2. Germline CDR1 reads KGHSH; CDR2 reads LQKENI. The CDR3 runs 16 residues. Trimming at V came to 4 bases and at J to 3 bases, leaving 6 bases not matched to a gene. The CDR3 sequence is CASSLSSGSGYNEQFF. Here the CDR3 DNA reads TGTGCCAGCTCACTTTCTAGCGGGAGTGGCTACAATGAGCAGTTCTTC.

This clonotype was detected ten times or more. This CDR3 reads CASSYGEGVNTEAFF. CDR3 nucleotides: TGTGCCAGCAGTTACGGTGAGGGGGTGAACACTGAAGCTTTCTTT. The gene calls are TRBV6-5 and TRBJ1-1; perhaps TRBD1 as D (6 bases). The CDR3 loop spans 15 amino acids. CDR1 is MNHEY, CDR2 SVGAGI, per germline. The V gene lost 2 bases and the J gene lost 0 bases, with 10 bases spanning the gap.

At least ten counts were recorded for this clonotype. Here the CDR3 reads CASSKGQGAQSGTQYF. The CDR3 region has the DNA TGTGCCAGCAGTAAGGGACAGGGGGCTCAATCGGGGACGCAGTATTTT. V gene TRBV12-3 or TRBV12-4 combines with J gene TRBJ2-3; 12 positions agree with TRBD1. V shed 5 bases and J 9 bases; nucleotides not matched to a gene: 12. The CDR3 spans 16 residues.

This clonotype showed up just a few times. The chain combines TRBV24-1 with TRBJ2-1, with 7 bases identical to TRBD2. CDR3 length: 16 amino acids. V was pared by 4 bases and J by 8 bases, with 13 bases of the junction left unmatched. CDR1 and CDR2 from the germline V gene are KGHDR and SFDVKD. CDR3 nucleotide sequence: TGTGCCACCAGTGACCCAGGGACTACCCGGCCCCATGAGCAGTTCTTC. Amino acid sequence: CATSDPGTTRPHEQFF.

V and J are TRBV7-9 and TRBJ2-2; 10 nucleotides align to TRBD1. Germline values: CDR1 SEHNR, CDR2 FQNEAQ (reference sequence). With V trimmed by 7 bases and J by 6 bases, 11 bases remained unmatched. The CDR3 totals 16 residues. CDR3 residues: CASTSRRQGAAGELFF. The CDR3 DNA reads as TGTGCCAGCACTAGCCGAAGACAGGGGGCTGCCGGGGAGCTGTTTTTT.

The V gene is TRBV6-1, the J gene TRBJ1-1; D not resolved. The CDR3 is 13 residues long. Per germline, CDR1 MNHNS and CDR2 SASEGT. V lost 6 bases and J 1 base, leaving 9 bases between the germline ends. The CDR3 loop is CASRYLGNTEAFF. The CDR3 nucleotides read TGTGCCAGCAGATATTTGGGGAACACTGAAGCTTTCTTT.

This clonotype has just one count. Just one base apart from a much larger clone, this may be a read error. The gene calls are TRBV10-3 and TRBJ2-1, with D unclear. The J call may be faulty, since TRBJ2-7 better matches the DNA end. The CDR3 loop spans 12 amino acids. Germline V gene sequence: CDR1 ENHRY, CDR2 SYGVKD. The CDR3 loop reads CAILSSYNEQYF. In nucleotides, the CDR3 is TGTGCCATCCTTAGCTCCTACAATGAGCAGTACTTC.

A remark on this clonotype: This likely stems from a read error, as it lies one base from a far larger clone. The genes are TRBV7-9 and TRBJ2-7; 12 bases line up with TRBD2. CDR1 SEHNR and CDR2 FQNEAQ come from the germline V gene (reference sequence). The CDR3 contains 18 residues. The ends lost 7 bases at V and 7 bases at J; junction bases unmatched: 20. In nucleotides, the CDR3 is TGTGCCAGCACCCAGGGGAAACTAGCGGGAGGTCGCGACAATGAGCAGTACTTC. Amino acids: CASTQGKLAGGRDNEQYF.

This clonotype was observed at least ten times. The chain couples TRBV11-2 to TRBJ2-1; 7 positions agree with TRBD2. The J segment lost 8 bases and the V segment lost 6 bases, leaving 13 bases of the junction unmatched. The CDR3 extends over 15 amino acids. Per germline, CDR1 SGHAT and CDR2 FQNNGV. CDR3 residues: CASRRPGLRLYEQFF. The DNA for the CDR3 is TGTGCCAGCAGGAGACCGGGACTACGATTGTATGAGCAGTTCTTC.